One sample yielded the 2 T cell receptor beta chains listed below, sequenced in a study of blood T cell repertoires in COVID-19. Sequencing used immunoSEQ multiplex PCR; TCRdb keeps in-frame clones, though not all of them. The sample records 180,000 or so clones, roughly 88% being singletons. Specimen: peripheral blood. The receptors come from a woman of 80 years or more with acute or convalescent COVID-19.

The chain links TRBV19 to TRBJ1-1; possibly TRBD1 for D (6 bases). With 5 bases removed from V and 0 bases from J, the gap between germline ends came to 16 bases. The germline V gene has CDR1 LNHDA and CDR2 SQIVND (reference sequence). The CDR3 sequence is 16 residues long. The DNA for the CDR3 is TGTGCCAGTAGTCCGAGGACAGCTAGAATGAACACTGAAGCTTTCTTT. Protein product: CASSPRTARMNTEAFF.

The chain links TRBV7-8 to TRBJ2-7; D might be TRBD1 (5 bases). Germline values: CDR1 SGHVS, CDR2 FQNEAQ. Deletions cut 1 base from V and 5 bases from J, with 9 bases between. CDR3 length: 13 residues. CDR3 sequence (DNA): TGTGCCAGCAGCTTAGATTCAGGGAACGAGCAGTACTTC. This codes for CASSLDSGNEQYF.